Presented here are 20 T cell receptor beta chains from one specimen sequenced in a study of T-cell memory formation after mild COVID-19. TCRdb reanalysed the 5' RACE reads using MiXCR and keeps one entry per CDR3 protein. The table lists around 190,000 distinct CDR3 sequences, less than 20% of them singletons. The sample taken for sequencing was PBMCs or a T cell subset sorted from them (not recorded which). The source is a man aged 18 to 30 who had mild COVID-19 (a few samples of this study predate the infection). Cell type and time point are not known.

Only a few counts were recorded for this clonotype. V gene TRBV2 combines with J gene TRBJ2-7; a possible D gene is TRBD1 (5 bases). The CDR3 consists of 12 residues. Germline CDR1 SNHLY, CDR2 FYNNEI. V was clipped by 6 bases and J by 4 bases, with 10 bases between them. CDR3 amino acids: CASRRGRYEQYF. The CDR3 coding sequence is TGTGCCAGCAGAAGGGGAAGGTACGAGCAGTACTTC.

This clonotype was recorded a few times. This chain uses TRBV12-3 or TRBV12-4 with TRBJ1-5, with 9 bases that match TRBD1. There are 14 residues in the CDR3. The V gene end was trimmed by 6 bases and the J gene end by 6 bases; junction bases not matched to a gene: 6. In DNA form, the CDR3 reads TGTGCCAGCAGCACAGGGGGCCTAGGTCAGCCCCAGCATTTT. Encoded protein: CASSTGGLGQPQHF.

This clonotype was detected only a few times. The chain employs TRBV6-5 and TRBJ2-1, with 16 nucleotides matching TRBD2. Germline V gene lookup returns CDR1 MNHEY and CDR2 SVGAGI. V lost 5 bases and J lost 15; bases outside the gene matches: 13. The CDR3 has 16 residues. For the CDR3, the DNA is TGTGCCAGCAGTCAACGTCCGGGACTAGCGGGGGGGCAGTCGTTCTTC. Translation gives CASSQRPGLAGGQSFF.

The chain joins TRBV6-6 to TRBJ1-2, with D uncertain. Germline CDR1 MNHNY, CDR2 SVGAGI (reference sequence). The CDR3 is 14 residues long. With 7 bases removed from V and 3 bases from J, the gap between germline ends came to 15 bases. This CDR3 reads CASKEGQDYYGYTF. CDR3 sequence (DNA): TGTGCCAGCAAAGAGGGCCAGGACTACTATGGCTACACCTTC.

This chain joins TRBV6-2 or TRBV6-3 and TRBJ1-1; 7 positions match TRBD1. V gave up 8 bases and J gave up 4 bases; unmatched junction bases: 13. The CDR3 sequence is 15 residues long. CDR1 MNHEY and CDR2 SVGEGT come from the germline V gene. The CDR3 DNA reads as TGTGCCAGCCGCCCCCGGACAGGAAGGGGCACTGAAGCTTTCTTT. Encoded protein: CASRPRTGRGTEAFF.

The rearrangement uses TRBV4-2 and TRBJ2-5; D is possibly TRBD2 (7 bases). The CDR3 consists of 15 residues. Germline CDR1 is LGHNA and CDR2 is YNFKEQ. Between the trimmed V and J ends, which lost 1 base and 5 bases, there was a span of 14 bases. In nucleotides, the CDR3 is TGTGCCAGCAGCCAAGCGCGGGGGCCATGGGAGACCCAGTACTTC. It codes for CASSQARGPWETQYF.

The chain combines TRBV5-1 with TRBJ2-3, with D perhaps matching TRBD2 (5 bases). Trimming removed 7 bases at V and 7 bases at J, with 22 bases between. Per the germline V gene, CDR1 is SGHRS and CDR2 is YFSETQ. The CDR3 has 15 amino acids. DNA for the CDR3: TGCGCCAGCTTCATGGACTTTTCTCCGGGGAATACGCAGTATTTT. Translation: CASFMDFSPGNTQYF.

This clonotype occurred many times. Germline is not matched at one junction end, which may reflect a read error. The chain is built from TRBV7-3 and TRBJ2-5, with 8 bases matching TRBD2. The CDR3 totals 13 residues. Germline values: CDR1 SGHTA, CDR2 FQGTGA. CDR3 bases: TGCGCCAGCAGCTTAGGACTAGCAGAGACCCAGTACTTC. This sequence encodes CASSLGLAETQYF.

The chain couples TRBV7-2 to TRBJ2-3; D possibly corresponds to TRBD1 (6 bases). Trimming took 4 bases from V and 8 from J, leaving 10 bases between them. The germline V gene has CDR1 SGHTA and CDR2 FQGNSA. The CDR3 extends over 12 amino acids. The CDR3 region has the DNA TGTGCCAGCAGCTCGGACAGCGGTACGCAGTATTTT. Translated: CASSSDSGTQYF.

This clonotype has only a few counts. This chain joins TRBV27 and TRBJ2-7; 16 nucleotides align to TRBD2. CDR3 length equals 17 residues. The junction had 9 bases not matched to a gene; V was cut back by 4 bases and J by 6 bases. The germline V gene has CDR1 MNHEY and CDR2 SMNVEV (reference sequence). The CDR3 reads CASSSGTSGGASGEQYF. CDR3 bases: TGTGCCAGCAGTTCGGGGACTAGCGGGGGGGCGAGTGGCGAGCAGTACTTC.

This clonotype was seen more than once but under ten times. The chain couples TRBV3-1 to TRBJ2-7; no reliable D call. The CDR3 consists of 12 residues. The ends were cut back, 5 bases at V and 0 bases at J, with 5 bases in the middle. Germline values: CDR1 LGHDT, CDR2 YNNKEL (reference sequence). The CDR3 loop is CASSYSSYEQYF. CDR3 coding DNA: TGTGCCAGCAGCTATAGCTCCTACGAGCAGTACTTC.

This chain connects TRBV25-1 to TRBJ2-7, with D possibly matching TRBD1 (6 bases). The ends were cut back, 3 bases at V and 2 bases at J, with 8 bases in the middle. Germline V gives CDR1 MGHDK, CDR2 SYGVNS. There are 13 residues in the CDR3. CDR3: CASSDRGPYEQYF. The CDR3 DNA reads TGTGCCAGCAGTGACAGGGGCCCCTACGAGCAGTACTTC.

This clonotype was picked up a small number of times. The chain is built from TRBV6-6 and TRBJ2-3; D is ambiguous. Germline V gene data show CDR1 as MNHNY and CDR2 as SVGAGI (reference sequence). The CDR3 loop spans 15 amino acids. Trimming left V 0 bases short and J 5 bases short, with 12 bases between. CDR3 coding DNA: TGTGCCAGCAGTTACTCTCCCCGGCCGGGAGATACGCAGTATTTT. Amino acid sequence: CASSYSPRPGDTQYF.

V usage is TRBV5-5 and J usage is TRBJ2-7; no definite D call. Germline values: CDR1 SGHKS, CDR2 YYEKEE (reference sequence). Deletions cut 1 base from V and 7 bases from J, with 6 bases between. The CDR3 is made up of 11 amino acids. CDR3 DNA sequence: TGTGCCAGCAGCTTGTCACGGGAGCAGTACGTC. Encoded protein: CASSLSREQYV.

The V and J genes are TRBV6-5 and TRBJ2-2, with a possible D match to TRBD1 (5 bases). Germline-derived CDR1 and CDR2 are MNHEY and SVGAGI. This CDR3 contains 15 residues. The V gene lost 5 bases and the J gene lost 4 bases, with 14 bases spanning the gap. The CDR3, as DNA: TGTGCCAGCAGTCAACGGATGACAGCCACCGGGGAGCTGTTTTTT. The encoded protein is CASSQRMTATGELFF.

The rearrangement joins TRBV6-6 to TRBJ2-5; 10 nucleotides align to TRBD1. Germline CDR1 is MNHNY and CDR2 is SVGAGI (reference sequence). The CDR3 runs to 16 residues. J gave up 6 bases and V 5 bases, and 12 bases lay outside the gene matches. The CDR3 DNA is TGTGCCAGCAGTAGCGGAGGACAGGGGGAGAGGAAGACCCAGTACTTC. Encoded protein: CASSSGGQGERKTQYF.

The rearrangement joins TRBV5-1 to TRBJ2-1; D possibly corresponds to TRBD1 (8 bases). Germline CDR1 SGHRS, CDR2 YFSETQ. Trimming pared 3 bases from V and 6 bases from J, leaving 34 bases between. CDR3 size: 21 residues. The DNA of the CDR3 is TGCGCCAGCAGCTCCCTATGGACAGGGAGAGAGACTAGCAGGGGGAGCAATGAGCAGTTCTTC. This encodes CASSSLWTGRETSRGSNEQFF.

This clonotype was detected a few times. Here the CDR3 reads CSADQSFNTEAFF. CDR3 in DNA: TGCAGTGCTGACCAATCTTTCAACACTGAAGCTTTCTTT. The V call is TRBV20-1, the J call TRBJ1-1; no definite D call. Trimming stripped 5 bases from V and 2 bases from J, with 12 bases between. From germline, CDR1 is DFQATT and CDR2 SNEGSKA (reference sequence). CDR3 length: 13 amino acids.

This clonotype was seen a few times. This chain connects TRBV7-2 to TRBJ2-7; TRBD1 matches at 7 bases. Germline lookup yields CDR1 SGHTA and CDR2 FQGNSA. V dropped 1 base and J dropped 4; count of bases not matched to a gene: 4. The CDR3 is made up of 14 amino acids. The CDR3 nucleotides are TGTGCCAGCAGCTTAGGAGGGGGCGCGTACGAGCAGTACTTC. Translated: CASSLGGGAYEQYF.

This clonotype was found a few times. The chain joins TRBV4-2 to TRBJ2-1; the match to TRBD2 covers 7 bases. The ends lost 3 bases at V and 2 bases at J; junction bases unmatched: 7. The CDR3 spans 16 residues. Germline V CDR1 and CDR2: LGHNA, YNFKEQ. CDR3 nucleotide sequence: TGTGCCAGCAGCCAGATCGAGGGAGGGACCTACAATGAGCAGTTCTTC. Translated, it gives CASSQIEGGTYNEQFF.